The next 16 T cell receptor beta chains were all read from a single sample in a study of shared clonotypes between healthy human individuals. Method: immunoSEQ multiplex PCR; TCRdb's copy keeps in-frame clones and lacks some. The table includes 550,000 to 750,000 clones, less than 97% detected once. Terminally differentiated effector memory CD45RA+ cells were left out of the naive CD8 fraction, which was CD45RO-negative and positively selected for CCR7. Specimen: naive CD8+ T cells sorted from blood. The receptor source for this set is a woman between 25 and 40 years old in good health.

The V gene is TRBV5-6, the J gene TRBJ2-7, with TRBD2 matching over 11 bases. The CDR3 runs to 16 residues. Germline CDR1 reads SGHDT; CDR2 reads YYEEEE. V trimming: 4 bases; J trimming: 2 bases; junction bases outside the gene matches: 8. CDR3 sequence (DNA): TGTGCCAGCAGCCTACAACTAGCGGGAGTGGCCTACGAGCAGTACTTC. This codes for CASSLQLAGVAYEQYF.

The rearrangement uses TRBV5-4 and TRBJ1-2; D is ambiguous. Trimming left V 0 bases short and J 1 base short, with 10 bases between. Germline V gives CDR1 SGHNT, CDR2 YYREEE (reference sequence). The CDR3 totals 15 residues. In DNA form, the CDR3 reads TGTGCCAGCAGCTTGGCTGTGCAGGATAACTATGGCTACACCTTC. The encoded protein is CASSLAVQDNYGYTF.

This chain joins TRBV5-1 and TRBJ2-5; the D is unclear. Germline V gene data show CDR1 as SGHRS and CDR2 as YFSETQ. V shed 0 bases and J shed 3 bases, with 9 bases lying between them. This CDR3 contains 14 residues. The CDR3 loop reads CASSLDPNEETQYF. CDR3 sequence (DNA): TGCGCCAGCAGCTTGGACCCAAATGAAGAGACCCAGTACTTC.

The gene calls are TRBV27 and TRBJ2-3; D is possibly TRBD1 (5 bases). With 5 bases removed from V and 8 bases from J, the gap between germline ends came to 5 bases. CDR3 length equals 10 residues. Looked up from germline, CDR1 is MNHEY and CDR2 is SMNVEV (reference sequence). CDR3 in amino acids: CASSQGTQYF. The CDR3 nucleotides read TGTGCCAGCAGTCAGGGTACGCAGTATTTT.

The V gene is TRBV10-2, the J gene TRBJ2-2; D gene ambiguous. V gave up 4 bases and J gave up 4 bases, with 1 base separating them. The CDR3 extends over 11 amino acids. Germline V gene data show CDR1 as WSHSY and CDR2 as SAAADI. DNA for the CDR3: TGCGCCAGCAGTGCCACCGGGGAGCTGTTTTTT. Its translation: CASSATGELFF.

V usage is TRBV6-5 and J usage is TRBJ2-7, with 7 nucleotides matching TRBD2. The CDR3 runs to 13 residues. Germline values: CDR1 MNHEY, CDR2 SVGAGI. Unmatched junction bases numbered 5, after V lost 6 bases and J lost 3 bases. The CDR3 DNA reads TGTGCCAGCAGCAGACTAGCCGACTACGAGCAGTACTTC. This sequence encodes CASSRLADYEQYF.

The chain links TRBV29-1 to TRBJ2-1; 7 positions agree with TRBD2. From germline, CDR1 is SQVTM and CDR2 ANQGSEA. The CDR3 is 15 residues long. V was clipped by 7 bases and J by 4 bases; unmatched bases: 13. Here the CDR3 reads CSALGGRFSYNEQFF. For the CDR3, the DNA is TGCAGCGCCCTCGGCGGGAGATTCTCATACAATGAGCAGTTCTTC.

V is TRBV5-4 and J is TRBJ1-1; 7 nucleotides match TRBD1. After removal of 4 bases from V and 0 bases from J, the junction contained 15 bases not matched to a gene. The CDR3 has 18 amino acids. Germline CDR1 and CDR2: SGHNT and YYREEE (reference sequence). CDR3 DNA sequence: TGTGCCAGCAGCCTGGGGACAGCTCAAATCTCCATGAACACTGAAGCTTTCTTT. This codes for CASSLGTAQISMNTEAFF.

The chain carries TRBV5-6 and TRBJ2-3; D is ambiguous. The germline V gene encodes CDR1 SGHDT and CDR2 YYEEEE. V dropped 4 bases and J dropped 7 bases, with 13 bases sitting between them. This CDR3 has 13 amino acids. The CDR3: CASSAQARYTQYF. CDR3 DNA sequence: TGTGCCAGCAGCGCCCAAGCCCGGTATACGCAGTATTTT.

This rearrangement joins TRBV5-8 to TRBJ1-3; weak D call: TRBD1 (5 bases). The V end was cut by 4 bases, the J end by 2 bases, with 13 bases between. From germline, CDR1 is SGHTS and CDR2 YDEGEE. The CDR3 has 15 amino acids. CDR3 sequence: CASSLGTETGNTIYF. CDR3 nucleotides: TGTGCCAGCAGCCTGGGGACCGAGACTGGAAACACCATATATTTT. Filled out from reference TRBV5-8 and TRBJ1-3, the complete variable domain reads EAGVTQSPTHLIKTRGQQATLRCSPISGHTSVYWYQQALGLGLQFLLWYDEGEERNRGNFPPRFSGRQFPNYSSELNVNALELEDSALYLCASSLGTETGNTIYFGEGSWLTVV.

CDR3 in amino acids: CAWRPILGTGLYPEIKNQPQHF. The DNA for the CDR3 is TGTGCCTGGAGGCCCATACTCGGGACAGGGCTTTATCCTGAAATTAAAAATCAGCCCCAGCATTTT. The chain is built from TRBV30 and TRBJ1-5, with 9 bases lining up with TRBD1. Germline lookup yields CDR1 GTSNPN and CDR2 SVGIG (reference sequence). The length of the CDR3 is 22 residues. V lost 3 bases, J lost 4 bases, and 28 bases stayed unmatched.

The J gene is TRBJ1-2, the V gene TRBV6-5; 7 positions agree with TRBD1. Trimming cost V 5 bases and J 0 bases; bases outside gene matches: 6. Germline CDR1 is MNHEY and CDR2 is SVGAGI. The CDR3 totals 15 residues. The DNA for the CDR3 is TGTGCCAGCAGTACCGGACAGGAAGCTAACTATGGCTACACCTTC. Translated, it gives CASSTGQEANYGYTF.

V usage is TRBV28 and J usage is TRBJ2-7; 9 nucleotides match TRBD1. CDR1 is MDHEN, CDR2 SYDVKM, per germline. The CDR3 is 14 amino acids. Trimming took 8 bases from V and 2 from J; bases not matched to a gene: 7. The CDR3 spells CASRWTGVPYEQYF. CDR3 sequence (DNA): TGTGCCAGCCGATGGACAGGGGTGCCCTACGAGCAGTACTTC.

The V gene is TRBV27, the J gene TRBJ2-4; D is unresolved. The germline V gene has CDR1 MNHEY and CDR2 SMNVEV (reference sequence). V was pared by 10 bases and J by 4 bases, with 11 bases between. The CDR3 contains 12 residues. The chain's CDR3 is CATATEKNIQYF. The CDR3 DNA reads TGTGCCACCGCTACAGAGAAAAACATTCAGTACTTC.

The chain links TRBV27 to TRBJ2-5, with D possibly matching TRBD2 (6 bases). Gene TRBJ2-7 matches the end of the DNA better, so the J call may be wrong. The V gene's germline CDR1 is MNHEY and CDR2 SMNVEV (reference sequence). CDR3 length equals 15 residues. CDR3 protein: CASSLTGTRPYEQYF. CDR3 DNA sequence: TGTGCCAGCAGCCTAACCGGGACTCGGCCCTACGAGCAGTACTTC.

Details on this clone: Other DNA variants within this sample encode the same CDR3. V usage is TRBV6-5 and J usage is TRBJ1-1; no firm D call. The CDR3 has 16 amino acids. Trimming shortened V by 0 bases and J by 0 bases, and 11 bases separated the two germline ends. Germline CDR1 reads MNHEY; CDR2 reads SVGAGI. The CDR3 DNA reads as TGTGCCAGCAGTTACTCGACCCTTTCCATGAACACTGAAGCTTTCTTT. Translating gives CASSYSTLSMNTEAFF.